A single sample gave rise to the 8 T cell receptor beta chains below, sequenced in a study of immune heterogeneity within non-small cell lung tumors. With around 0.6 ug used per sample, the template was genomic DNA from bulk tumor. Biopsy collection occurred during surgery, with several far-apart biopsies per primary tumor. Patients with untreated, newly diagnosed non-small cell lung cancer underwent curative surgery. Multiplex PCR was performed with 32 V and 13 J primers, and it amplified TCR beta CDR3. In TCRdb, the multiplex PCR reads were re-called with MiXCR into one record per CDR3 protein. The sample lists around 2,400 distinct CDR3 sequences; 51% were seen once. The material sequenced was lung tumor tissue. The receptors derive from a middle-aged man with non-small cell lung cancer.

The CDR3 loop reads CASSFDGGGQPQHF. The CDR3 nucleotides read TGTGCCAGCAGTTTTGATGGAGGTGGTCAGCCCCAGCATTTT. This rearrangement joins TRBV28 to TRBJ1-5, with no clear D. The germline V gene has CDR1 MDHEN and CDR2 SYDVKM. The CDR3 loop spans 14 amino acids. Trimming cost V 3 bases and J 6 bases, with 12 bases left between them. Drawing the rest from reference TRBV28 and TRBJ1-5, the complete variable domain is DVKVTQSSRYLVKRTGEKVFLECVQDMDHENMFWYRQDPGLGLRLIYFSYDVKMKEKGDIPEGYSVSREKKERFSLILESASTNQTSMYLCASSFDGGGQPQHFGDGTRLSIL.

The genes are TRBV28 and TRBJ2-3, with D unclear. Per the germline V gene, CDR1 is MDHEN and CDR2 is SYDVKM. This CDR3 comprises 14 residues. Trimming pared 6 bases from V and 2 bases from J, leaving 12 bases between. CDR3 protein: CASRFSSPTDTQYF. The CDR3 DNA is TGTGCCAGCAGATTTTCCTCCCCCACAGATACGCAGTATTTT.

This sequence joins TRBV20-1 and TRBJ2-3; D unresolved. V was shortened by 1 base and J by 9 bases, with 8 bases between the two germline ends. Germline V gene data show CDR1 as DFQATT and CDR2 as SNEGSKA (reference sequence). The CDR3 runs to 11 residues. The CDR3 nucleotides read TGCAGTGCTAGAGGTAGTGGAACGCAGTATTTT. This sequence encodes CSARGSGTQYF.

The rearrangement links TRBV20-1 to TRBJ1-6; D unresolved. V lost 4 bases and J 5 bases, leaving 6 bases between the germline ends. The CDR3 consists of 12 residues. Germline V gene lookup returns CDR1 DFQATT and CDR2 SNEGSKA (reference sequence). In DNA form, the CDR3 reads TGCAGTGCTACCGACCATAATTCACCCCTCCACTTT. This sequence encodes CSATDHNSPLHF.

V is TRBV20-1 and J is TRBJ1-1, with D perhaps TRBD1 (6 bases). Germline CDR1 reads DFQATT; CDR2 reads SNEGSKA (reference sequence). This CDR3 is built from 13 residues. Trimming removed 4 bases from V and 5 bases from J, with 14 bases in between. In DNA, the CDR3 is TGCAGTGCTATGGAGGGGGGGAAAACTGAAGCTTTCTTT. This sequence encodes CSAMEGGKTEAFF.

There are a few counts of this clonotype. V usage is TRBV5-6 and J usage is TRBJ2-7; TRBD2 agrees at 7 bases. Germline loops: CDR1 SGHDT, CDR2 YYEEEE. Unmatched junction bases numbered 13, after V lost 0 bases and J lost 10 bases. The CDR3 is 15 residues long. CDR3 nucleotide sequence: TGTGCCAGCAGCTTGGGGGGGGGGATTGCCGAATTACAGTACTTC. Encoded protein: CASSLGGGIAELQYF.

This clonotype rates as medium-sized (0.01 to 0.1%). DNA for the CDR3: TGTGCCAGCAGTTTAGTCAGGAGTGAGCAGTTCTTC. This sequence encodes CASSLVRSEQFF. The chain carries TRBV12-3 or TRBV12-4 and TRBJ2-1; D gene unclear. V was cut by 1 base and J by 9 bases, with 7 bases left in between. This CDR3 is built from 12 residues.

The sample holds one count of this clonotype. The genes are TRBV12-3 or TRBV12-4 and TRBJ1-2, with unresolved D. V was cut by 6 bases and J by 0 bases, with 23 bases left in between. The CDR3 has 18 residues. The CDR3 region is CASRPPGSPKLPNYGYTF. The CDR3 coding sequence is TGTGCCAGCAGGCCCCCGGGGTCCCCAAAACTTCCTAACTATGGCTACACCTTC.